This is a list of T cell receptor beta chains from one sample in a study of Graves' ophthalmopathy and Graves' hyperthyroidism. TCRdb re-analysed the multiplex PCR reads in MiXCR, keeping a single row per CDR3 protein. The sample lists 220,000 or so distinct CDR3 sequences; 20% to 25% were seen once. The sequenced sample was peripheral blood. These receptor sequences come from a woman in her forties or fifties with Graves' ophthalmopathy. Each CDR3 is given with its conserved first and last residue. The D gene is left open where the match is weak. Clone size, where shown, is once, few, many, or a class for clones that have expanded.

abundance: NA; d_gene: TRBD1; v_gene: TRBV9; j_gene: TRBJ1-2; CDR3nt: TGTGCCAGCAGCGTAGGACAGGGTTTCTATGGCTACACCTTC; CDR3aa: CASSVGQGFYGYTF
abundance: NA; d_gene: NA; v_gene: TRBV6-1; j_gene: TRBJ1-5; CDR3nt: TGTGCCAGCAGATCGTTACAGAATCAGCCCCAGCATTTT; CDR3aa: CASRSLQNQPQHF
abundance: many; d_gene: TRBD1; v_gene: TRBV24-1; j_gene: TRBJ2-4; CDR3nt: TGTGCCACGCGGGACAGGATAATAGCCAAAAACATTCAGTACTTC; CDR3aa: CATRDRIIAKNIQYF
abundance: many; d_gene: NA; v_gene: TRBV7-9; j_gene: TRBJ1-1; CDR3nt: TGTGCCAGCAGCTTGCTGGACGCTGAAGCTTTCTTT; CDR3aa: CASSLLDAEAFF
abundance: many; d_gene: NA; v_gene: TRBV27; j_gene: TRBJ1-5; CDR3nt: TGTGCCAGCAGTTTCCAAGTTCGCAGCAATCAGCCCCAGCATTTT; CDR3aa: CASSFQVRSNQPQHF
abundance: few; d_gene: NA; v_gene: TRBV18; j_gene: TRBJ2-5; CDR3nt: TGTGCCAGCTCACCAAGCGCGGAGACCCAGTACTTC; CDR3aa: CASSPSAETQYF
abundance: many; d_gene: NA; v_gene: TRBV12-3/TRBV12-4; j_gene: TRBJ1-5; CDR3nt: TGTGCCAGCAGCCCGCTAGGACAGCCCCAGCATTTT; CDR3aa: CASSPLGQPQHF
abundance: few; d_gene: TRBD2; v_gene: TRBV5-1; j_gene: TRBJ2-4; CDR3nt: TGCGCCAGCAGCCCCGGGACTAGCGGGAGCGGAGCCAAAAACATTCAGTACTTC; CDR3aa: CASSPGTSGSGAKNIQYF
abundance: NA; d_gene: NA; v_gene: TRBV7-9; j_gene: TRBJ2-5; CDR3nt: TGTGCCAGCAGCCTTAGGACAAACCAAGAGACCCAGTACTTC; CDR3aa: CASSLRTNQETQYF
abundance: many; d_gene: TRBD1; v_gene: TRBV20-1; j_gene: TRBJ2-5; CDR3nt: TGTCAAGACCGGGACAGGGAGTTTAGAGAGACCCAGTACTTC; CDR3aa: CQDRDREFRETQYF
abundance: NA; d_gene: TRBD2; v_gene: TRBV29-1; j_gene: TRBJ2-2; CDR3nt: TGCAGCGCCCGGGAGGGGGGCACCGGGGAGCTGTTTTTT; CDR3aa: CSAREGGTGELFF
abundance: NA; d_gene: NA; v_gene: TRBV6-1; j_gene: TRBJ1-5; CDR3nt: TGTGCCAGCAGTCCGCAAGAGGGCCGGAATCAGCCCCAGCATTTT; CDR3aa: CASSPQEGRNQPQHF
abundance: once; d_gene: NA; v_gene: TRBV12-3/TRBV12-4; j_gene: TRBJ2-7; CDR3nt: TGTGCCAGCAGTTTAGCCGTGTCCTCCTACGAGCAGTACTTC; CDR3aa: CASSLAVSSYEQYF
abundance: many; d_gene: TRBD2; v_gene: TRBV7-3; j_gene: TRBJ2-5; CDR3nt: TGTGCCAGCAGCGCCAGCGGGGGGCAAGAGACCCAGTACTTC; CDR3aa: CASSASGGQETQYF
abundance: many; d_gene: TRBD1; v_gene: TRBV7-3; j_gene: TRBJ1-1; CDR3nt: TGTGCCAGCAGCCAACGTCCCCAGGGGGCCACTGAAGCTTTCTTT; CDR3aa: CASSQRPQGATEAFF
abundance: once; d_gene: NA; v_gene: TRBV6-2/TRBV6-3; j_gene: TRBJ1-1; CDR3nt: TGTGCCAGCAACCTGGGAGGGGCTGAAGCTTTCTTT; CDR3aa: CASNLGGAEAFF
abundance: NA; d_gene: TRBD1; v_gene: TRBV30; j_gene: TRBJ2-5; CDR3nt: TGTGCCTGGACCCACCCGCTGTCTTGGGACAGGGGGCCCCTCCTACGCCAAGAGACCCAGTACTTC; CDR3aa: CAWTHPLSWDRGPLLRQETQYF
abundance: many; d_gene: TRBD1; v_gene: TRBV29-1; j_gene: TRBJ1-3; CDR3nt: TGCAGCGTACCCTCGGGACAGCCAAGGGCGCAGGGTTCTGGAAACACCATATATTTT; CDR3aa: CSVPSGQPRAQGSGNTIYF
abundance: many; d_gene: NA; v_gene: TRBV28; j_gene: TRBJ1-2; CDR3nt: TGTGCCAGCAGTCCGTGGACAGTTAGTATTGACTATGGCTACACCTTC; CDR3aa: CASSPWTVSIDYGYTF
abundance: many; d_gene: NA; v_gene: TRBV20-1; j_gene: TRBJ2-4; CDR3nt: TGCAGTGCCATAATGGACAGCGCCAAAAACATTCAGTACTTC; CDR3aa: CSAIMDSAKNIQYF
abundance: NA; d_gene: TRBD1; v_gene: TRBV28; j_gene: TRBJ1-2; CDR3nt: TGTGCCAGCAGTACCAGCGGACAGGGTGAATATGGCTACACCTTC; CDR3aa: CASSTSGQGEYGYTF
abundance: many; d_gene: NA; v_gene: TRBV9; j_gene: TRBJ2-7; CDR3nt: TGTGCCAGCAGCGTAAGCTGGTACGAGCAGTACTTC; CDR3aa: CASSVSWYEQYF
abundance: many; d_gene: NA; v_gene: TRBV28; j_gene: TRBJ1-2; CDR3nt: TGTGCCAGCCGGGACTTTAACTATGGCTACACCTTC; CDR3aa: CASRDFNYGYTF
abundance: many; d_gene: TRBD2; v_gene: TRBV19; j_gene: TRBJ2-5; CDR3nt: TGTGCCAGTAGCATGGGACTAGCGGGAGGGCGGGAGACCCAGTACTTC; CDR3aa: CASSMGLAGGRETQYF
abundance: NA; d_gene: NA; v_gene: TRBV3-1; j_gene: TRBJ1-1; CDR3nt: TGTGCCAGCAGCCAGACTTCGGTAGGTTCCACTGAAGCTTTCTTT; CDR3aa: CASSQTSVGSTEAFF
abundance: many; d_gene: TRBD1; v_gene: TRBV24-1; j_gene: TRBJ1-2; CDR3nt: TGTGCCACCGGGGGACAGGGAAAGGATGGCTACACCTTC; CDR3aa: CATGGQGKDGYTF
abundance: many; d_gene: NA; v_gene: TRBV27; j_gene: TRBJ2-7; CDR3nt: TGTGCCAGCAGTTTCACGTTATTACACGAGCAGTACTTC; CDR3aa: CASSFTLLHEQYF
abundance: many; d_gene: NA; v_gene: TRBV6-1; j_gene: TRBJ1-5; CDR3nt: TGTGCCAGCAGTCGAACAGAAAATAGCAATCAGCCCCAGCATTTT; CDR3aa: CASSRTENSNQPQHF
abundance: NA; d_gene: NA; v_gene: TRBV20-1; j_gene: TRBJ2-5; CDR3nt: TGCAGTGCTAGAAGACAGGACGCCGAAGAGACCCAGTACTTC; CDR3aa: CSARRQDAEETQYF
abundance: many; d_gene: NA; v_gene: TRBV15; j_gene: TRBJ2-7; CDR3nt: TGTGCCACCAGCAGAGAGTGGAGCGCATACGAGCAGTACTTC; CDR3aa: CATSREWSAYEQYF
abundance: few; d_gene: TRBD1; v_gene: TRBV20-1; j_gene: TRBJ2-2; CDR3nt: TGCAGTGCCACCCCCCTCCAAACAGGGGCAGGCGGGGAGCTGTTTTTT; CDR3aa: CSATPLQTGAGGELFF
abundance: many; d_gene: NA; v_gene: TRBV15; j_gene: TRBJ2-3; CDR3nt: TGTGCCACCAGCATGGGCGGGGAGAGCACAGATACGCAGTATTTT; CDR3aa: CATSMGGESTDTQYF
abundance: few; d_gene: TRBD1; v_gene: TRBV5-3; j_gene: TRBJ1-2; CDR3nt: TGTGCCACGTTAGCGGACCCAGGGGGGCTGAACTATGGCTACACCTTC; CDR3aa: CATLADPGGLNYGYTF
abundance: NA; d_gene: TRBD1; v_gene: TRBV28; j_gene: TRBJ2-5; CDR3nt: TGTGCCAGTAGTTTTGTTGGGACAGGGGCCGGGGAGACCCAGTACTTC; CDR3aa: CASSFVGTGAGETQYF
abundance: many; d_gene: TRBD1; v_gene: TRBV12-5; j_gene: TRBJ1-5; CDR3nt: TGTGCTAGTGGTCGACTGGGGCAGGGGGCTAACGGCAATCAGCCCCAGCATTTT; CDR3aa: CASGRLGQGANGNQPQHF
abundance: many; d_gene: NA; v_gene: TRBV10-1; j_gene: TRBJ1-2; CDR3nt: TGCGCCAGCAGTGTGGGTCGAGATGGTGGCTACACCTTC; CDR3aa: CASSVGRDGGYTF
abundance: few; d_gene: TRBD1; v_gene: TRBV18; j_gene: TRBJ1-5; CDR3nt: TGTGCCAGCTCACAACAACAGGGGGCTGAGCAGCCCCAGCATTTT; CDR3aa: CASSQQQGAEQPQHF
abundance: many; d_gene: TRBD2; v_gene: TRBV6-5; j_gene: TRBJ2-7; CDR3nt: TGTGCCAGCAGGCCGGGACTAGCGGCCTACGAGCAGTACTTC; CDR3aa: CASRPGLAAYEQYF
abundance: many; d_gene: NA; v_gene: TRBV20-1; j_gene: TRBJ2-6; CDR3nt: TGCAGTGCTAGAGGCGGGGACAGTCCTTCTGGGGCCAACGTCCTGACTTTC; CDR3aa: CSARGGDSPSGANVLTF
abundance: many; d_gene: TRBD1; v_gene: TRBV7-3; j_gene: TRBJ1-1; CDR3nt: TGTGCCAGCAGCCCTGACAGGGACACTGAAGCTTTCTTT; CDR3aa: CASSPDRDTEAFF
abundance: NA; d_gene: TRBD2; v_gene: TRBV12-3/TRBV12-4; j_gene: TRBJ2-5; CDR3nt: TGTGCCAGCAGTTCCGCCCGGACTAGCGGGTACCAAGAGACCCAGTACTTC; CDR3aa: CASSSARTSGYQETQYF
abundance: NA; d_gene: TRBD1; v_gene: TRBV7-2; j_gene: TRBJ1-6; CDR3nt: TGTGCCAGCAGCCGGGACAGTTCACCCCTCCACTTT; CDR3aa: CASSRDSSPLHF
abundance: NA; d_gene: NA; v_gene: TRBV6-5; j_gene: TRBJ2-2; CDR3nt: TGTGCCAGCAGTTTGAGGCGGGCCGGGGAGCTGTTTTTT; CDR3aa: CASSLRRAGELFF
abundance: many; d_gene: NA; v_gene: TRBV28; j_gene: TRBJ2-6; CDR3nt: TGTGCCAGCAGCGCGGGCTACTCCTCTGGGGCCAACGTCCTGACTTTC; CDR3aa: CASSAGYSSGANVLTF
abundance: NA; d_gene: TRBD2; v_gene: TRBV19; j_gene: TRBJ2-5; CDR3nt: TGTGCCAGTAGTAGAGCTAGCGGACAAGAGACCCCGTACTTC; CDR3aa: CASSRASGQETPYF
abundance: many; d_gene: NA; v_gene: TRBV19; j_gene: TRBJ1-2; CDR3nt: TGTGCCAGTAAAGGGGTGGGACCCGGTCCTTATGGCTACACCTTC; CDR3aa: CASKGVGPGPYGYTF
abundance: many; d_gene: NA; v_gene: TRBV27; j_gene: TRBJ1-6; CDR3nt: TGTGCCAGCAGTCCAAGACAGTCAGCACCCCTCCACTTT; CDR3aa: CASSPRQSAPLHF
abundance: many; d_gene: TRBD2; v_gene: TRBV19; j_gene: TRBJ2-2; CDR3nt: TGTGCCAGTAGTATTCGAACCCAGGGGACTAGGTGGGGGGAGCTGTTTTTT; CDR3aa: CASSIRTQGTRWGELFF
abundance: many; d_gene: TRBD2; v_gene: TRBV6-2/TRBV6-3; j_gene: TRBJ2-3; CDR3nt: TGTGCCAGCAGAGGGACTAGCGGGAGAGGCACAGATACGCAGTATTTT; CDR3aa: CASRGTSGRGTDTQYF